In its sample, the clone carrying this TCR beta chain ranks as medium-sized (0.01 to 0.1%). Its antigen is unknown. Noted treatment: roughly 10-day PBMC culture with coronavirus spike peptide pools or control peptides (ViraFEST assay). This CDR3 has 14 residues. The V and J ends lost 5 bases and 7 bases, in that order; junction bases with no gene match: 4. Germline CDR1 is SGHTA and CDR2 is FQGNSA. The sample belongs to a study of vaccination and CD4 T cells after COVID-19. The Oncomine TCR Beta short-read assay sequenced DNA from cultured CD4+ T cells. TCRdb ran MiXCR on the PCR reads and lists one entry per CDR3 protein. The sample shows about 15,000 distinct CDR3 sequences, around 29% of them seen only once.

The chain is built from TRBV7-2 and TRBJ2-4; TRBD1 aligns across 11 bases. The clonotype originates from a human donor with COVID-19. Sequenced material: cultured CD4+ T cells from blood. Here the CDR3 DNA reads TGTGCCAGCAGCGGACAGGGGGCTGGGAACATTCAGTACTTC. This encodes CASSGQGAGNIQYF.